Listed below are T cell receptor beta chains from one sample, sequenced in a study of blood T cells in healthy people across ages. TCRdb re-called the 5' RACE reads with MiXCR, one entry per CDR3 protein. The table shows roughly 2 million distinct CDR3 sequences, with roughly 49% occurring only once. Specimen: blood. These receptors were obtained from a woman aged 40 to 50 in good health. CDR3s include the opening cysteine and the closing phenylalanine or tryptophan. A D gene is named only where the DNA matches it firmly. Clone size is given for some rows only: seen once, a few or many times, or a class if the clone is expanded.

V	D	size	length	J	CDR3	DNA
TRBV12-3/TRBV12-4	TRBD1	many	15	TRBJ2-1	CASSSGQGALNEQFF	TGTGCCAGCAGTTCCGGACAGGGGGCGTTGAATGAGCAGTTCTTC
TRBV7-2	.	few	13	TRBJ1-2	CASSSDSIYGYTF	TGTGCCAGCAGCTCGGACAGCATCTATGGCTACACCTTC
TRBV14	.	once	12	TRBJ2-3	CASGASKDTQYF	TGTGCCAGCGGGGCTAGTAAGGATACGCAGTATTTT
TRBV7-3	TRBD1	.	15	TRBJ1-5	CASSYPGTDNQPQHF	TGTGCCAGCAGCTACCCCGGGACAGATAATCAGCCCCAGCATTTT
TRBV9	TRBD2	few	17	TRBJ2-1	CASSVALAGGLYNEQFF	TGTGCCAGCAGCGTAGCGTTAGCGGGGGGCCTTTACAATGAGCAGTTCTTC
TRBV5-1	.	.	14	TRBJ1-1	CASVGFNGNTEAFF	TGCGCCAGCGTCGGGTTCAATGGGAACACTGAAGCTTTCTTT
TRBV6-5	.	few	15	TRBJ2-1	CASSSGFSSYNEQFF	TGTGCCAGCAGCTCGGGGTTTAGCTCCTACAATGAGCAGTTCTTC
TRBV20-1	TRBD1	.	15	TRBJ1-4	CSARGGGTGGEKLFF	TGCAGTGCTAGAGGTGGTGGGACAGGGGGTGAAAAACTGTTTTTT
TRBV20-1	TRBD1	.	14	TRBJ1-6	CSATQGTANSPLHF	TGCAGTGCCACTCAGGGGACAGCTAATTCACCCCTCCACTTT
TRBV6-2/TRBV6-3	TRBD1	.	16	TRBJ2-7	CASSPWTGGTNNEQYF	TGTGCCAGCAGCCCGTGGACAGGTGGGACAAACAATGAGCAGTACTTC
TRBV29-1	.	.	14	TRBJ1-1	CSVMNRATNTEAFF	TGCAGCGTTATGAACAGGGCTACGAACACTGAAGCTTTCTTT
TRBV12-3/TRBV12-4	.	once	14	TRBJ1-4	CASSFLGTEEKLFF	TGTGCCAGCAGTTTTTTGGGGACGGAGGAAAAACTGTTTTTT
TRBV20-1	.	.	17	TRBJ1-5	CSASNLGGASRGQPQHF	TGCAGTGCGAGTAACCTCGGGGGGGCCAGCCGGGGTCAGCCCCAGCATTTT
TRBV7-9	.	few	15	TRBJ2-5	CASSLGDSPKETQYF	TGTGCCAGCAGCTTAGGAGACAGTCCCAAAGAGACCCAGTACTTC
TRBV12-3/TRBV12-4	TRBD1	few	14	TRBJ2-7	CASSETGGHGEQYF	TGTGCCAGCAGTGAAACAGGGGGCCACGGCGAGCAGTACTTC
TRBV19	.	.	15	TRBJ2-1	CASSIAAGSYNEQFF	TGTGCCAGTAGTATTGCGGCGGGGTCCTACAATGAGCAGTTCTTC
TRBV4-1	TRBD1	.	15	TRBJ2-5	CASSHPDRGPETQYF	TGCGCCAGCAGCCACCCCGACAGGGGGCCGGAGACCCAGTACTTC
TRBV24-1	TRBD1	.	13	TRBJ1-2	CATSEGTGGSYTF	TGTGCCACCAGTGAGGGGACAGGTGGGAGCTACACCTTC
TRBV7-2	.	many	13	TRBJ1-2	CASSLATNYGYTF	TGTGCCAGCAGCTTGGCAACTAACTATGGCTACACCTTC
TRBV7-2	.	few	15	TRBJ1-1	CASSFQGQPNTEAFF	TGTGCCAGCAGCTTTCAGGGACAACCGAACACTGAAGCTTTCTTT
TRBV6-6	.	.	13	TRBJ2-1	CASVAEEYNEQFF	TGTGCCAGCGTAGCTGAGGAATACAATGAGCAGTTCTTC
TRBV5-8	TRBD2	few	14	TRBJ2-7	CASSSLAGGNEQYF	TGTGCCAGCAGCTCTCTGGCGGGAGGCAATGAGCAGTACTTC
TRBV7-2	.	few	16	TRBJ2-5	CASSLEYGGGGETQYF	TGTGCCAGCAGCTTAGAGTACGGAGGGGGCGGGGAGACCCAGTACTTC
TRBV10-3	TRBD1	.	14	TRBJ2-7	CAIRSDRGADEQYF	TGTGCCATCAGATCAGACAGGGGAGCGGACGAGCAGTACTTC
TRBV13	.	.	16	TRBJ2-1	CASSSPTGPPGNEQFF	TGTGCCAGCAGCTCTCCGACAGGACCCCCGGGGAATGAGCAGTTCTTC
TRBV4-2	.	few	14	TRBJ2-5	CASSQYSTQETQYF	TGTGCCAGCAGCCAGTACAGCACACAAGAGACCCAGTACTTC
TRBV3-1	TRBD1	.	16	TRBJ2-1	CASSQDPGTAYNEQFF	TGTGCCAGCAGCCAAGATCCCGGGACAGCCTACAATGAGCAGTTCTTC
TRBV28	.	.	15	TRBJ2-3	CASRRRASSTDTQYF	TGTGCCAGCAGGAGAAGGGCGAGCAGCACAGATACGCAGTATTTT
TRBV9	TRBD1	.	15	TRBJ2-5	CASSPRGTVKETQYF	TGTGCCAGCAGCCCAAGAGGGACAGTAAAAGAGACCCAGTACTTC
TRBV3-1	.	few	14	TRBJ2-1	CASSMAGARDEQFF	TGTGCCAGCAGTATGGCGGGGGCGAGGGATGAGCAGTTCTTC
TRBV29-1	TRBD1	.	14	TRBJ2-1	CSVEKRGQGSEQFF	TGCAGCGTTGAAAAGAGGGGGCAGGGCAGTGAGCAGTTCTTC
TRBV9	TRBD2	.	16	TRBJ2-1	CASSSTWASGGNEQFF	TGTGCCAGCAGCTCGACGTGGGCTAGCGGGGGAAATGAGCAGTTCTTC
TRBV13	.	.	12	TRBJ1-6	CASSLSGSPLHF	TGTGCCAGCAGCTTATCGGGTTCACCCCTCCACTTT
TRBV7-6	TRBD2	once	19	TRBJ2-5	CASSQGLAGAETYQETQYF	TGTGCCAGCAGCCAGGGGCTAGCGGGGGCCGAAACGTACCAAGAGACCCAGTACTTC
TRBV20-1	.	few	15	TRBJ2-4	CSASNSAGAKNIQYF	TGCAGTGCTAGTAACTCGGCGGGTGCCAAAAACATTCAGTACTTC
TRBV6-2/TRBV6-3	TRBD1	.	15	TRBJ1-1	CASSYNRGGNTEAFF	TGTGCCAGCAGTTACAACAGGGGCGGGAACACTGAAGCTTTCTTT
TRBV20-1	.	few	15	TRBJ2-7	CSAPLRDIPTYEQYF	TGCAGTGCTCCCCTCCGGGACATCCCGACCTACGAGCAGTACTTC
TRBV7-2	TRBD2	once	14	TRBJ2-7	CASSPQGGGGIQYF	TGTGCCAGCAGCCCCCAGGGCGGCGGGGGTATTCAGTACTTC
TRBV7-2	TRBD1	.	20	TRBJ2-1	CASSPSGDRVPLSSYNEQFF	TGTGCCAGCAGCCCATCAGGGGACAGGGTGCCCCTAAGCTCCTACAATGAGCAGTTCTTC
TRBV11-2	TRBD1	.	16	TRBJ2-7	CASSLYMGDRGKEQYF	TGTGCCAGCAGCTTATATATGGGGGACAGGGGGAAGGAGCAGTACTTC
TRBV3-1	.	few	19	TRBJ2-3	CASSQLGRRRRRDTDTQYF	TGTGCCAGCAGCCAACTGGGACGTCGAAGGAGAAGAGACACAGATACGCAGTATTTT
TRBV20-1	TRBD2	.	11	TRBJ2-1	CSAAGDNEQFF	TGCAGTGCCGCGGGAGACAATGAGCAGTTCTTC
TRBV4-3	.	.	14	TRBJ1-5	CASSQEDGNQPQHF	TGCGCCAGCAGCCAAGAAGACGGGAATCAGCCCCAGCATTTT
TRBV4-2	.	.	13	TRBJ2-5	CASSQDHQAEQYF	TGTGCCAGCAGCCAAGATCATCAGGCAGAGCAGTACTTC
TRBV6-5	TRBD1	.	12	TRBJ2-5	CASSSRGQTQYF	TGTGCCAGCAGTAGCAGGGGGCAGACCCAGTACTTC
TRBV5-1	.	.	11	TRBJ2-7	CASRSEDEQYF	TGCGCCAGCAGATCAGAAGACGAGCAGTACTTC
TRBV4-2	TRBD1	.	17	TRBJ2-3	CASSQGDRTGGTDTQYF	TGTGCCAGCAGCCAAGGAGACCGGACAGGGGGCACAGATACGCAGTATTTT
TRBV7-9	TRBD2	.	15	TRBJ2-5	CASSSTSGVTETQYF	TGTGCCAGCAGCTCAACTAGCGGGGTCACGGAGACCCAGTACTTC
TRBV2	.	.	14	TRBJ1-5	CASSHLNSNQPQHF	TGTGCCAGCTCGCACTTAAATAGCAATCAGCCCCAGCATTTT
TRBV10-3	.	.	17	TRBJ1-5	CAISDEVANIGNQPQHF	TGTGCCATCAGTGACGAGGTTGCGAATATTGGGAATCAGCCCCAGCATTTT
TRBV29-1	.	.	15	TRBJ2-1	CSVVRTISVRKEQFF	TGCAGCGTTGTAAGGACTATTTCAGTTCGAAAGGAGCAGTTCTTC
TRBV14	TRBD2	.	19	TRBJ2-3	CASSPEGFPGLAGSDTQYF	TGTGCCAGCAGCCCCGAGGGGTTCCCGGGACTAGCGGGTAGCGATACGCAGTATTTT
TRBV4-3	.	.	16	TRBJ2-3	CASSQGYLTSTDTQYF	TGCGCCAGCAGCCAGGGGTACCTGACCAGCACAGATACGCAGTATTTT
TRBV28	.	few	15	TRBJ1-2	CASSQHRDTTYGYTF	TGTGCCAGCAGTCAGCATAGGGACACCACCTATGGCTACACCTTC
TRBV28	.	.	12	TRBJ1-4	CASSLFREKLFF	TGTGCCAGCAGTTTATTTCGTGAAAAACTGTTTTTT
TRBV7-3	.	.	16	TRBJ1-6	CASSPGGNSYNSPLHF	TGTGCCAGCAGCCCTGGTGGTAACTCCTATAATTCACCCCTCCACTTT
TRBV28	.	.	15	TRBJ2-7	CASSSNPDSINEQYF	TGTGCCAGCAGCTCTAACCCGGACAGTATTAATGAGCAGTACTTC